The following is a TCR beta chain sequence with its context. Its target is not known. This entry is derived from a study of cytomegalovirus exposure and HLA in healthy donors. Notes on the study in general: Roughly even sequencing depth across donors was the assumption behind the presence/absence analyses. Cytomegalovirus-associated TCR beta chains were listed, numbering 150 to 200.

With 60 Vbeta and 13 Jbeta primers, the PCR was carried out. Assay used: immunoSEQ multiplex PCR; TCRdb lists only in-frame clones, some missing. The sample lists 120,000 or so clones; approximately 69% were seen once. The source of this sequence is a woman between 50 and 59 years old in good health and CMV-seropositive. Material for sequencing was PBMCs.

The CDR3 DNA follows: TGTGCCAGTAGTATCAAGCGGGGGGAGCAGTTCTTC. This encodes CASSIKRGEQFF. V usage is TRBV19 and J usage is TRBJ2-1; 8 bases align to TRBD2. Trimming took 3 bases from V and 10 from J; bases not matched to a gene: 2. The CDR3 consists of 12 residues. The germline CDR1 and CDR2 sequences are LNHDA and SQIVND (reference sequence).